These 22 T cell receptor beta chains originate from one sample sequenced in a study of response to subunit inactivated influenza vaccine (dated by TCRdb to the late 2010s). Libraries were made using RT-PCR. The sample was run on an Illumina HiSeq 2500. TCRdb ran its own pipeline on the public reads, namely fastp trimming at Q25 and MiXCR clone calling, and kept in-frame beta chains. Each CDR3 protein gets just one entry, which takes the most common genes and DNA from the rows behind it. This sample holds around 600,000 distinct CDR3 sequences; approximately 10% were observed only once. 11% of the sample is held by the ten biggest clonotypes. The same data also went into a second study, on T cells expressing NK-cell markers. The second paper states: TCR beta cDNA libraries were prepared using 5'RACE template switching, which introduced a universal primer site and unique molecular identifiers.

The sequencing here drew on PBMCs from blood, taken on the day of vaccination. The origin of the receptors is a man in his forties or fifties who received an inactivated influenza vaccine. Donor details come from another sample of the same person, matched by shared clones.

This clonotype was counted a few times. This sequence joins TRBV6-5 and TRBJ2-7; a possible D gene is TRBD2 (5 bases). Germline V CDR1 and CDR2: MNHEY, SVGAGI. The length of the CDR3 is 17 residues. V was trimmed by 2 bases and J by 2 bases, leaving 19 bases between them. CDR3 nucleotides: TGTGCCAGCAGTTACCAAACGACGGGGTCCAAACCCTACGAGCAGTACTTC. It yields the protein CASSYQTTGSKPYEQYF.

This chain uses TRBV7-9 with TRBJ2-5, with TRBD1 matching over 7 bases. The V gene's germline CDR1 is SEHNR and CDR2 FQNEAQ (reference sequence). The CDR3 covers 15 residues. The V gene end was trimmed by 5 bases and the J gene end by 4 bases; junction bases not matched to a gene: 10. The CDR3 sequence: CASSALQGSGETQYF. CDR3 in DNA: TGTGCCAGCAGCGCCCTACAGGGGTCTGGAGAGACCCAGTACTTC. Drawing the rest from reference TRBV7-9 and TRBJ2-5, the complete variable domain is DTGVSQNPRHKITKRGQNVTFRCDPISEHNRLYWYRQTLGQGPEFLTYFQNEAQLEKSRLLSDRFSAERPKGSFSTLEIQRTEQGDSAMYLCASSALQGSGETQYFGPGTRLLVL.

The table lists this clonotype with a few counts. The chain combines TRBV6-1 with TRBJ1-5; possibly TRBD1 for D (5 bases). Germline-derived CDR1 and CDR2 are MNHNS and SASEGT. The CDR3 has 18 amino acids. V was cut by 1 base and J by 6 bases, with 22 bases left in between. The CDR3 loop reads CASSEGWSGQVSCQPQHF. CDR3 nucleotide sequence: TGTGCCAGCAGTGAAGGATGGTCAGGGCAAGTAAGTTGTCAGCCCCAGCATTTT.

This clonotype appeared many times. The chain couples TRBV24-1 to TRBJ2-1, with TRBD2 as a possible D gene (6 bases). The CDR3 runs to 13 residues. Trimming removed 9 bases from V and 2 bases from J, with 10 bases in between. CDR1 and CDR2 from the germline V gene are KGHDR and SFDVKD. The CDR3 loop reads CATGGLTYNEQFF. CDR3 nucleotides: TGTGCCACCGGGGGGTTAACCTACAATGAGCAGTTCTTC.

The chain combines TRBV7-9 with TRBJ2-3, with 11 bases lining up with TRBD1. V was pared by 5 bases and J by 1 base, with 5 bases of the junction left unmatched. The length of the CDR3 is 16 residues. Germline-derived CDR1 and CDR2 are SEHNR and FQNEAQ (reference sequence). In DNA form, the CDR3 reads TGTGCCAGCAGCCTTGGGACAGGGGGGGGCACAGATACGCAGTATTTT. Translating it yields CASSLGTGGGTDTQYF. The full variable domain, rest sourced from reference TRBV7-9 and TRBJ2-3, is DTGVSQNPRHKITKRGQNVTFRCDPISEHNRLYWYRQTLGQGPEFLTYFQNEAQLEKSRLLSDRFSAERPKGSFSTLEIQRTEQGDSAMYLCASSLGTGGGTDTQYFGPGTRLTVL.

This clonotype came up many times. The chain joins TRBV5-1 to TRBJ2-3, with unresolved D. Per germline, CDR1 SGHRS and CDR2 YFSETQ. CDR3 length: 14 residues. Trimming took off 5 bases at V and 0 bases at J, with 10 bases between the two ends. CDR3 protein: CASRPSSSTDTQYF. The DNA of the CDR3 is TGCGCCAGCAGACCATCCTCTAGCACAGATACGCAGTATTTT.

The chain joins TRBV23-1 to TRBJ2-2, with unresolved D. TRBV23-1 is classed as an ORF, of uncertain function. Trimming took 7 bases from V and 4 from J, leaving 4 bases between them. The CDR3 has 11 amino acids. DNA for the CDR3: TGCGCCAGCATTCTCACCGGGGAGCTGTTTTTT. Translated: CASILTGELFF.

The rearrangement joins TRBV7-2 to TRBJ2-5; D possibly corresponds to TRBD2 (6 bases). V was pared by 7 bases and J by 3 bases, with 12 bases between. There are 13 residues in the CDR3. Looked up from germline, CDR1 is SGHTA and CDR2 is FQGNSA. The CDR3 bases are TGTGCCAGCACCCCCCGGGGGAAAGAGACCCAGTACTTC. Amino acid sequence: CASTPRGKETQYF.

This clonotype was detected a few times. V usage is TRBV6-1 and J usage is TRBJ2-7; 9 nucleotides line up with TRBD2. Germline V gene lookup returns CDR1 MNHNS and CDR2 SASEGT. The trim removed 3 bases at V and 5 bases at J, leaving 5 bases unmatched. This CDR3 is 14 amino acids long. The CDR3 loop reads CASSDGLASHEQYF. CDR3 sequence (DNA): TGTGCCAGCAGTGACGGACTAGCGAGCCACGAGCAGTACTTC.

The J gene is TRBJ2-3, the V gene TRBV12-3 or TRBV12-4; D unclear. The CDR3 spans 14 residues. V was shortened by 3 bases and J by 0 bases, with 7 bases between the two germline ends. The CDR3 nucleotides are TGTGCCAGCAGTTTTGCACCTAGCACAGATACGCAGTATTTT. The encoded protein is CASSFAPSTDTQYF.

The chain has TRBV11-1 and TRBJ2-7, with D tentatively TRBD2 (5 bases). Germline CDR1 SGHAT, CDR2 FQDESV (reference sequence). The CDR3 runs 16 residues. V gave up 2 bases and J gave up 3 bases, with 17 bases separating them. The CDR3 region is CASSLSISGLDYEQYF. CDR3 bases: TGTGCCAGCAGCTTATCAATCAGCGGACTGGACTACGAGCAGTACTTC. Full variable domain (missing parts from reference TRBV11-1 and TRBJ2-7): EAEVAQSPRYKITEKSQAVAFWCDPISGHATLYWYRQILGQGPELLVQFQDESVVDDSQLPKDRFSAERLKGVDSTLKIQPAELGDSAMYLCASSLSISGLDYEQYFGPGTRLTVT.

The table lists this clonotype with a few counts. The chain links TRBV19 to TRBJ2-5; tentative D call: TRBD1 (6 bases). Germline V lookup: CDR1 LNHDA, CDR2 SQIVND (reference sequence). The CDR3 extends over 15 amino acids. The V gene lost 4 bases and the J gene lost 0 bases, with 12 bases spanning the gap. This chain's CDR3 is CASSSTTGNQETQYF. CDR3 nucleotide sequence: TGTGCCAGTAGTAGCACCACAGGGAACCAAGAGACCCAGTACTTC. Supplemented by reference TRBV19 and TRBJ2-5, the full variable domain reads DGGITQSPKYLFRKEGQNVTLSCEQNLNHDAMYWYRQDPGQGLRLIYYSQIVNDFQKGDIAEGYSVSREKKESFPLTVTSAQKNPTAFYLCASSSTTGNQETQYFGPGTRLLVL.

The rearrangement uses TRBV19 and TRBJ1-1; no reliable D call. The V gene's germline CDR1 is LNHDA and CDR2 SQIVND (reference sequence). CDR3 size: 13 residues. Trimming removed 3 bases at V and 5 bases at J, with 10 bases between. CDR3 in DNA: TGTGCCAGTAGTATGTCGGGCGGGACTGAAGCTTTCTTT. Protein: CASSMSGGTEAFF.

This chain links TRBV15 with TRBJ2-2, with 8 nucleotides matching TRBD2. This CDR3 spans 17 amino acids. CDR1 and CDR2 (germline): LNHNV, YYDKDF (reference sequence). The J segment lost 0 bases and the V segment lost 0 bases, leaving 3 bases of the junction unmatched. CDR3 amino acids: CATSRDPSGSNTGELFF. The CDR3 region has the DNA TGTGCCACCAGCAGAGACCCTAGCGGGTCGAACACCGGGGAGCTGTTTTTT.

There are a few counts of this clonotype. This chain connects TRBV28 to TRBJ2-5; 10 bases line up with TRBD2. The V and J ends lost 3 bases and 5 bases, in that order; junction bases with no gene match: 15. Germline CDR1 and CDR2: MDHEN and SYDVKM. There are 18 residues in the CDR3. The CDR3 DNA is TGTGCCAGCAGTTTCCCCTCCCGAAAGCGGGAGGGCCGGGAGACCCAGTACTTC. This encodes CASSFPSRKREGRETQYF.

There are a few counts of this clonotype. The rearrangement joins TRBV2 to TRBJ2-7; D gene ambiguous. The germline V gene has CDR1 SNHLY and CDR2 FYNNEI. V lost 7 bases and J 2 bases, leaving 12 bases between the germline ends. CDR3 size: 13 residues. This CDR3 is CASIKDGTYEQYF. The CDR3 DNA is TGTGCCAGCATAAAGGACGGTACCTACGAGCAGTACTTC.

This clonotype was detected many times. The genes are TRBV29-1 and TRBJ2-7; D not resolved. Trimming removed 4 bases from V and 0 bases from J, with 7 bases in between. Germline lookup yields CDR1 SQVTM and CDR2 ANQGSEA. The CDR3 is made up of 12 amino acids. As DNA, the CDR3 is TGCAGCGTTGTGGTTAGCTCCTACGAGCAGTACTTC. Translation: CSVVVSSYEQYF.

This clonotype appeared many times. An end of the junction differs from the germline gene, which may be a read error. This chain uses TRBV5-1 with TRBJ2-3; perhaps TRBD2 as D (5 bases). The CDR3 sequence is 15 residues long. Germline CDR1 is SGHRS and CDR2 is YFSETQ. The CDR3 is CASSLGGPSTDTQYF. The CDR3 DNA reads as TGTGCCAGCAGCTTAGGCGGGCCCAGCACAGATACGCAGTATTTT.

The V gene is TRBV28, the J gene TRBJ2-6, with D possibly called TRBD1 or TRBD2 (5 bases each). The CDR3 covers 17 residues. With 4 bases removed from V and 3 bases from J, the gap between germline ends came to 16 bases. Looked up from germline, CDR1 is MDHEN and CDR2 is SYDVKM. For the CDR3, the DNA is TGTGCCAGCAGTTCACCAGGGACCGTAGGTGGGGCCAACGTCCTGACTTTC. Its protein product is CASSSPGTVGGANVLTF.

This clonotype was seen repeatedly, ten times or more. This chain connects TRBV4-3 to TRBJ2-1; 10 nucleotides match TRBD2. Germline V lookup: CDR1 LGHNA, CDR2 YSLEER. Trimming at V came to 0 bases and at J to 4 bases, leaving 0 bases not matched to a gene. The CDR3 consists of 15 residues. CDR3 in DNA: TGCGCCAGCAGCCAAGAACTAGCGGGGTACAATGAGCAGTTCTTC. Amino acid sequence: CASSQELAGYNEQFF.

The chain joins TRBV5-1 to TRBJ1-2; D remains ambiguous. The CDR3 loop spans 12 amino acids. CDR1 is SGHRS and CDR2 is YFSETQ in the germline V gene. Trimming cost V 5 bases and J 0 bases, with 5 bases left between them. For the CDR3, the DNA is TGCGCCAGCAGTGAAGCTAACTATGGCTACACCTTC. It codes for CASSEANYGYTF.

This clonotype was seen at least ten times. V usage is TRBV29-1 and J usage is TRBJ1-1, with D hard to call. The CDR3 is 12 residues long. The germline V gene encodes CDR1 SQVTM and CDR2 ANQGSEA. Trimming pared 2 bases from V and 1 base from J, leaving 5 bases between. CDR3 nucleotides: TGCAGCGTTGAAAGCGGGAACACTGAAGCTTTCTTT. Translated, it gives CSVESGNTEAFF.